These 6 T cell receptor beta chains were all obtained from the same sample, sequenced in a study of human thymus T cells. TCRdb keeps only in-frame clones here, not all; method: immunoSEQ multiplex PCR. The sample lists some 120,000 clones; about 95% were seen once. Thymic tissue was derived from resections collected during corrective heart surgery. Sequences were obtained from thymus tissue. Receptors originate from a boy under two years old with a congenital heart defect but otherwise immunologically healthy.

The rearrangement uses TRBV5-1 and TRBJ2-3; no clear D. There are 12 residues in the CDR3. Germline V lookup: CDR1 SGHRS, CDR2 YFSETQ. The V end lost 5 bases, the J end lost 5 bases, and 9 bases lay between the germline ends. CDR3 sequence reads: CASSSQRDTQYF. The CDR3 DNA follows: TGCGCCAGCAGTTCTCAAAGAGATACGCAGTATTTT.

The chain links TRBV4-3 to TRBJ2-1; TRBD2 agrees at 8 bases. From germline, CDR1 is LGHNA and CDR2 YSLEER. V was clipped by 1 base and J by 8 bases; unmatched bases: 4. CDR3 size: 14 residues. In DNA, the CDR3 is TGCGCCAGCAGCCAAGTTATGCGGGGGGATGAGCAGTTCTTC. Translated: CASSQVMRGDEQFF.

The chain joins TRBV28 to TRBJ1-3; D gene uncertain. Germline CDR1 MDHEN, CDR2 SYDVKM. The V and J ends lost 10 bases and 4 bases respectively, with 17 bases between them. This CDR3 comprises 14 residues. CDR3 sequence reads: CATEPMEEGNTIYF. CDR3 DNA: TGTGCCACCGAGCCAATGGAGGAGGGAAACACCATATATTTT. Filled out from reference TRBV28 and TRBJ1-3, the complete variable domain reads DVKVTQSSRYLVKRTGEKVFLECVQDMDHENMFWYRQDPGLGLRLIYFSYDVKMKEKGDIPEGYSVSREKKERFSLILESASTNQTSMYLCATEPMEEGNTIYFGEGSWLTVV.

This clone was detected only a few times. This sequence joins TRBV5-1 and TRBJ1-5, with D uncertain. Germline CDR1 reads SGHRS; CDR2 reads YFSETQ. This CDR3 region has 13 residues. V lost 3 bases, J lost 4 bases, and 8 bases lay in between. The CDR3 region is CASSSDGNQPQHF. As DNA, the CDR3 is TGCGCCAGCAGCTCTGACGGGAATCAGCCCCAGCATTTT.

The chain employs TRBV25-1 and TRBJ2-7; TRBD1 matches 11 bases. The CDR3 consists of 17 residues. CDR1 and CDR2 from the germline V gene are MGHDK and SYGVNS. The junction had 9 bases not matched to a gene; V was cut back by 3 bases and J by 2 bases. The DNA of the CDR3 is TGTGCCAGCAGTGACCCACGGGACAGGGGGTTTCCCTACGAGCAGTACTTC. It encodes CASSDPRDRGFPYEQYF.

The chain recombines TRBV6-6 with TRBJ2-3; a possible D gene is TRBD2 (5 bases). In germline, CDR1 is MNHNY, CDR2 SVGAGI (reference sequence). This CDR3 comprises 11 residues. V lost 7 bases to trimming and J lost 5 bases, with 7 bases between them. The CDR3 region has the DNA TGTGCCAGCAAACGGGGAGATACGCAGTATTTT. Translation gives CASKRGDTQYF.